The 30 T cell receptor beta chains listed next were all sequenced from one sample in a study of shared clonotypes between healthy human individuals (dated by TCRdb to about 2020). Receptor libraries were prepared by the immunoSEQ multiplex PCR assay. TCRdb's version of the immuneACCESS table is confined to in-frame rearrangements and falls short of the full clone set. An unresolved V gene accounts for under half of the shortfall where checked; the remainder is of unknown origin. The sample contains approximately 350,000 clones, about 96% of them found a single time. The ten largest clones add up to about 0.32% of the sample. The material sequenced was memory CD8+ T cells sorted from blood. The cell subset or site label here, explained by the study, means: CD45RO+ cells pooled with CCR7-negative TemRA cells. The receptors here all came from a man aged 25-45 years in good health.

In the case of this clone: The same CDR3 is also encoded by other DNA sequences in this sample. This chain connects TRBV5-6 to TRBJ2-3; no clear D gene. V was clipped by 3 bases and J by 1 base, with 3 bases between them. CDR1 and CDR2 from the germline V gene are SGHDT and YYEEEE. This CDR3 comprises 12 residues. The CDR3: CASSSGTDTQYF. CDR3 DNA: TGTGCCAGCAGCTCGGGCACAGATACGCAGTATTTT. The variable domain in full, with the rest retrieved from reference TRBV5-6 and TRBJ2-3, is DAGVTQSPTHLIKTRGQQVTLRCSPKSGHDTVSWYQQALGQGPQFIFQYYEEEERQRGNFPDRFSGHQFPNYSSELNVNALLLGDSALYLCASSSGTDTQYFGPGTRLTVL.

The V and J genes are TRBV18 and TRBJ1-2; no firm D call. V dropped 0 bases and J dropped 4 bases, with 9 bases sitting between them. Germline CDR1 and CDR2: KGHSH and LQKENI. This CDR3 has 14 amino acids. In DNA form, the CDR3 reads TGTGCCAGCTCACCACCCTTTCATCTCTATGGCTACACCTTC. Translated: CASSPPFHLYGYTF. The variable domain in full, with the rest retrieved from reference TRBV18 and TRBJ1-2, is NAGVMQNPRHLVRRRGQEARLRCSPMKGHSHVYWYRQLPEEGLKFMVYLQKENIIDESGMPKERFSAEFPKEGPSILRIQQVVRGDSAAYFCASSPPFHLYGYTFGSGTRLTVV.

The rearrangement joins TRBV25-1 to TRBJ2-3; TRBD2 might be the D (5 bases). The germline V gene has CDR1 MGHDK and CDR2 SYGVNS. CDR3 length: 16 residues. Trimming cost V 3 bases and J 2 bases, with 15 bases left between them. The CDR3 DNA reads TGTGCCAGCAGTGACCCCGGGGAGCGATCCACAGATACGCAGTATTTT. This gives the protein CASSDPGERSTDTQYF.

The rearrangement links TRBV2 to TRBJ2-7, with TRBD2 as a possible D gene (6 bases). Germline CDR1 reads SNHLY; CDR2 reads FYNNEI. The CDR3 spans 14 residues. V dropped 6 bases and J dropped 3 bases, with 15 bases sitting between them. CDR3 amino acids: CASRADGRGYEQYF. As DNA, the CDR3 is TGTGCCAGCAGGGCGGACGGGCGGGGCTACGAGCAGTACTTC.

CDR3 nucleotide sequence: TGTGCCAGCAGTCTAGTAGCGGGAGGGTACAATGAGCAGTTCTTC. The encoded protein is CASSLVAGGYNEQFF. V is TRBV28 and J is TRBJ2-1, with 11 bases matching TRBD2. Germline assignment: CDR1 MDHEN and CDR2 SYDVKM. This CDR3 spans 15 amino acids. V shed 5 bases, J shed 4 bases, and the junction held 4 bases outside the gene matches. The full variable domain, completed using reference TRBV28 and TRBJ2-1, is DVKVTQSSRYLVKRTGEKVFLECVQDMDHENMFWYRQDPGLGLRLIYFSYDVKMKEKGDIPEGYSVSREKKERFSLILESASTNQTSMYLCASSLVAGGYNEQFFGPGTRLTVL.

The chain is built from TRBV15 and TRBJ2-5; 8 nucleotides agree with TRBD2. The CDR3 sequence is 15 residues long. Germline V gene sequence: CDR1 LNHNV, CDR2 YYDKDF (reference sequence). The trim removed 0 bases at V and 2 bases at J, leaving 2 bases unmatched. Written as DNA, the CDR3 is TGTGCCACCAGCAGAGATCGGGGGGGGCAAGAGACCCAGTACTTC. Translation gives CATSRDRGGQETQYF.

The chain employs TRBV5-1 and TRBJ1-2; TRBD1 agrees at 7 bases. CDR1 SGHRS and CDR2 YFSETQ come from the germline V gene. V was pared by 4 bases and J by 2 bases, with 8 bases of the junction left unmatched. The CDR3 is made up of 15 amino acids. CDR3 DNA: TGCGCCAGCAGCCCTCAGACAGGGTCGAACTATGGCTACACCTTC. Translating gives CASSPQTGSNYGYTF.

This chain uses TRBV7-2 with TRBJ2-7; D not resolved. Between the trimmed V and J ends, which lost 4 bases and 3 bases, there was a span of 19 bases. The CDR3 extends over 16 amino acids. Looked up from germline, CDR1 is SGHTA and CDR2 is FQGNSA. CDR3 in amino acids: CASSYLGGTLLYEQYF. The CDR3 DNA reads TGTGCCAGCAGCTACCTAGGCGGCACACTCCTCTACGAGCAGTACTTC.

The V and J genes are TRBV6-5 and TRBJ1-4; no clear D gene. With 3 bases removed from V and 4 bases from J, the gap between germline ends came to 12 bases. The CDR3 is made up of 15 amino acids. Germline V gives CDR1 MNHEY, CDR2 SVGAGI. Here the CDR3 reads CASSYQGRINEKLFF. The CDR3 nucleotides read TGTGCCAGCAGTTATCAAGGCCGCATTAATGAAAAACTGTTTTTT.

J is TRBJ2-7 and V is TRBV5-1; tentatively, D is TRBD1 (6 bases). The V and J ends lost 4 bases and 3 bases respectively, with 8 bases between them. Germline CDR1 SGHRS, CDR2 YFSETQ. The CDR3 has 12 residues. The DNA of the CDR3 is TGCGCCAGCAGCACAGGGAACTACGAGCAGTACTTC. Its protein product is CASSTGNYEQYF.

This clone appeared a few times. The chain carries TRBV5-4 and TRBJ2-1; no clear D gene. The germline V gene encodes CDR1 SGHNT and CDR2 YYREEE (reference sequence). This CDR3 region has 11 residues. Trimming took off 2 bases at V and 5 bases at J, with 2 bases between the two ends. The CDR3 sequence is CASSFNNEQFF. The CDR3 DNA reads TGTGCCAGCAGCTTCAACAATGAGCAGTTCTTC.

J is TRBJ2-7 and V is TRBV6-1; no clear D gene. The V gene lost 10 bases and the J gene lost 2 bases, with 0 bases spanning the gap. CDR3 length: 8 amino acids. CDR1 MNHNS and CDR2 SASEGT come from the germline V gene. CDR3 sequence: CATYEQYF. The CDR3 DNA sequence: TGTGCCACCTACGAGCAGTACTTC.

The chain recombines TRBV27 with TRBJ2-7; the match to TRBD2 covers 8 bases. The CDR3 loop spans 12 amino acids. CDR1 and CDR2 from the germline V gene are MNHEY and SMNVEV (reference sequence). V trimming: 2 bases; J trimming: 6 bases; junction bases outside the gene matches: 0. The CDR3 sequence: CASSLREGEQYF. CDR3 nucleotides: TGTGCCAGCAGTTTACGGGAGGGCGAGCAGTACTTC.

The chain is built from TRBV4-2 and TRBJ2-3; no clear D gene. The CDR3 spans 16 residues. CDR1 and CDR2 from the germline V gene are LGHNA and YNFKEQ. V was cut by 0 bases and J by 2 bases, with 12 bases left in between. The CDR3 sequence is CASSQERADLTDTQYF. The CDR3 DNA follows: TGTGCCAGCAGCCAAGAACGGGCGGATCTCACAGATACGCAGTATTTT.

This rearrangement joins TRBV6-1 to TRBJ2-7; D may be TRBD1 or TRBD2 (5 bases each). This CDR3 is built from 16 residues. The germline V gene encodes CDR1 MNHNS and CDR2 SASEGT. The V end lost 3 bases, the J end lost 2 bases, and 17 bases lay between the germline ends. The CDR3 coding sequence is TGTGCCAGCAGTGACGTCACGGGGCTTTGGACCTACGAGCAGTACTTC. Encoded protein: CASSDVTGLWTYEQYF.

The chain carries TRBV6-5 and TRBJ1-1; D is perhaps TRBD1 (6 bases). This CDR3 comprises 14 residues. V lost 6 bases to trimming and J lost 5 bases, with 16 bases between them. Germline V lookup: CDR1 MNHEY, CDR2 SVGAGI. CDR3 nucleotides: TGTGCCAGCAGACAAGCCAGGGGAGGGACTGAAGCTTTCTTT. It yields the protein CASRQARGGTEAFF.

This clone was observed a few times. This chain's CDR3 is CASSPDRPNTEAFF. Written as DNA, the CDR3 is TGCGCCAGCAGCCCGGATAGGCCGAACACTGAAGCTTTCTTT. V gene TRBV5-1 combines with J gene TRBJ1-1, with unresolved D. CDR3 length equals 14 residues. Trimming took 4 bases from V and 1 from J, leaving 11 bases between them. Germline CDR1 is SGHRS and CDR2 is YFSETQ.

V gene TRBV9 combines with J gene TRBJ2-3; 10 positions match TRBD2. CDR3 size: 16 residues. Germline CDR1 is SGDLS and CDR2 is YYNGEE. V was clipped by 0 bases and J by 6 bases; unmatched bases: 7. For the CDR3, the DNA is TGTGCCAGCAGCGTAGGAGCGGGAGGGCCAAAGGATACGCAGTATTTT. Amino acid sequence: CASSVGAGGPKDTQYF.

The CDR3 protein is CASSEKRLADTDTQYF. Written as DNA, the CDR3 is TGTGCCAGCAGCGAAAAACGACTAGCGGACACAGATACGCAGTATTTT. The chain employs TRBV5-4 and TRBJ2-3, with TRBD2 identical over 9 bases. This CDR3 spans 16 amino acids. The trim removed 4 bases at V and 2 bases at J, leaving 8 bases unmatched. Germline CDR1 reads SGHNT; CDR2 reads YYREEE (reference sequence).

The chain combines TRBV4-2 with TRBJ2-7; the D gene could be TRBD1 or TRBD2 (5 bases each). The CDR3 contains 17 residues. V was pared by 1 base and J by 0 bases, with 16 bases between. CDR1 is LGHNA, CDR2 YNFKEQ, per germline. The CDR3 here is CASSQVSVGRVSYEQYF. In nucleotides, the CDR3 is TGTGCCAGCAGCCAAGTTTCGGTGGGGCGGGTCTCCTACGAGCAGTACTTC.

The chain uses TRBV5-1 and TRBJ2-5; 13 nucleotides align to TRBD2. In germline, CDR1 is SGHRS, CDR2 YFSETQ. J was trimmed by 5 bases and V by 6 bases; bases with no gene match: 16. This CDR3 region has 18 residues. The DNA for the CDR3 is TGCGCCAGCACCCCCCGGAGGGGACTAGCGGGGTTCAGGGAGACCCAGTACTTC. Residues: CASTPRRGLAGFRETQYF.

The chain carries TRBV6-6 and TRBJ1-2; D gene uncertain. The CDR3 covers 14 residues. The germline V and J ends were trimmed by 0 bases and 4 bases, with 9 bases remaining between them. Germline-derived CDR1 and CDR2 are MNHNY and SVGAGI (reference sequence). The CDR3, as DNA: TGTGCCAGCAGTTACTCACCGAGCTTCTATGGCTACACCTTC. This gives the protein CASSYSPSFYGYTF.

This clone has only one observation. The rearrangement links TRBV30 to TRBJ1-3; D call uncertain. The CDR3 is 13 residues long. V lost 4 bases and J 0 bases, leaving 7 bases between the germline ends. Germline assignment: CDR1 GTSNPN and CDR2 SVGIG (reference sequence). CDR3 in DNA: TGTGCCTGGACCGTTTTCTCTGGAAACACCATATATTTT. Encoded protein: CAWTVFSGNTIYF.

This chain links TRBV2 with TRBJ2-7; D tentatively fits TRBD1 or TRBD2 (5 bases each). The end of the DNA fits TRBJ2-5 better, so the J call may be wrong. CDR3 length: 14 amino acids. The germline V gene encodes CDR1 SNHLY and CDR2 FYNNEI. CDR3 DNA sequence: TGTGCCAGCAGTGAAGTGGGGGTAACGGAGACCCAGTACTTC. This gives the protein CASSEVGVTETQYF.

The chain is built from TRBV10-2 and TRBJ2-3; tentatively, D is TRBD2 (6 bases). V lost 4 bases and J 3 bases, leaving 17 bases between the germline ends. CDR1 and CDR2 from the germline V gene are WSHSY and SAAADI. This CDR3 has 16 amino acids. The CDR3 loop is CASSGQILASTDTQYF. Here the CDR3 DNA reads TGCGCCAGCAGTGGGCAGATACTAGCCTCGACAGATACGCAGTATTTT.

In nucleotides, the CDR3 is TGCGCCAGCAGGGGACAGGGTGGGCCAACTAATGAAAAACTGTTTTTT. Translation gives CASRGQGGPTNEKLFF. V usage is TRBV10-2 and J usage is TRBJ1-4; 9 bases align to TRBD1. Germline V gene sequence: CDR1 WSHSY, CDR2 SAAADI. The CDR3 is 16 amino acids. The V gene end was trimmed by 6 bases and the J gene end by 0 bases; junction bases not matched to a gene: 5.

CDR3 in amino acids: CASSLYGSTEAFF. CDR3 DNA sequence: TGTGCCAGCAGCTTGTATGGGTCCACTGAAGCTTTCTTT. The chain combines TRBV5-6 with TRBJ1-1; D is unresolved. Germline CDR1 and CDR2: SGHDT and YYEEEE. Between the trimmed V and J ends, which lost 1 base and 4 bases, there was a span of 8 bases. This CDR3 is built from 13 residues.

This clone came up once. The rearrangement links TRBV7-6 to TRBJ2-7; D may correspond to TRBD1 or TRBD2 (5 bases each). V was shortened by 7 bases and J by 9 bases, with 19 bases between the two germline ends. The germline CDR1 and CDR2 sequences are SGHVS and FNYEAQ. This CDR3 has 13 residues. The DNA of the CDR3 is TGTGCCAGCATGGGGACGGCCCAAGCGAGGCAGTACTTC. This encodes CASMGTAQARQYF. Looking up the rest from reference TRBV7-6 and TRBJ2-7 gives the full variable domain: GAGVSQSPRYKVTKRGQDVALRCDPISGHVSLYWYRQALGQGPEFLTYFNYEAQQDKSGLPNDRFSAERPEGSISTLTIQRTEQRDSAMYRCASMGTAQARQYFGPGTRLTVT.

CDR3 residues: CASSLDGRFSYEQYF. The CDR3 nucleotides read TGTGCCAGCAGCTTAGACGGGCGATTCTCCTACGAGCAGTACTTC. This chain links TRBV7-9 with TRBJ2-7; D gene ambiguous. Germline V gene data show CDR1 as SEHNR and CDR2 as FQNEAQ (reference sequence). The CDR3 length is 15 residues. V lost 1 base to trimming and J lost 0 bases, with 10 bases between them.

V usage is TRBV5-1 and J usage is TRBJ2-6; D possibly corresponds to TRBD2 (6 bases). This CDR3 has 15 residues. Between the trimmed V and J ends, which lost 5 bases and 1 base, there was a span of 10 bases. Germline CDR1 reads SGHRS; CDR2 reads YFSETQ. The CDR3 DNA reads as TGCGCCAGCAGGGAAGGGACTTCTGGGGCCAACGTCCTGACTTTC. Its translation is CASREGTSGANVLTF.